One and the same sample provided the 16 T cell receptor beta chains below, sequenced in a study of shared clonotypes between healthy human individuals. As defined, naive CD8 cells were CD45RO-negative and positively selected for CCR7, with terminally differentiated effector memory CD45RA+ cells excluded. Generated by immunoSEQ multiplex PCR, the TCRdb table keeps only in-frame clones and is missing some. Of about 2 million clones in the sample, about 94% were seen once. The source material was naive CD8+ T cells sorted from blood. These receptors came from a man between 18 and 29 years old in good health.

The chain joins TRBV6-6 to TRBJ2-5, with D possibly matching TRBD1 (5 bases). CDR1 MNHNY and CDR2 SVGAGI come from the germline V gene (reference sequence). This CDR3 has 14 residues. V was cut by 3 bases and J by 1 base, with 9 bases left in between. CDR3 region: CASSYPDSQETQYF. The CDR3 coding sequence is TGTGCCAGCAGTTATCCCGACAGCCAAGAGACCCAGTACTTC.

The chain is built from TRBV29-1 and TRBJ2-1; D unclear. The CDR3 consists of 18 residues. V was trimmed by 4 bases and J by 3 bases, leaving 25 bases between them. CDR1 and CDR2 (germline): SQVTM, ANQGSEA. DNA of the CDR3: TGCAGCGTTGGTGGGCCGATGGCCGATTTGGGTCTCTACAATGAGCAGTTCTTC. This translates into CSVGGPMADLGLYNEQFF.

This clone was recorded once. The gene calls are TRBV4-3 and TRBJ1-2; D gene ambiguous. V lost 0 bases, J lost 5 bases, and 19 bases lay in between. This CDR3 has 17 residues. The germline V gene has CDR1 LGHNA and CDR2 YSLEER. Here the CDR3 reads CASSQERELVGFYGYTF. As DNA, the CDR3 is TGCGCCAGCAGCCAAGAACGGGAACTCGTTGGGTTTTATGGCTACACCTTC.

The chain employs TRBV5-1 and TRBJ1-5, with 7 bases lining up with TRBD1. Per the germline V gene, CDR1 is SGHRS and CDR2 is YFSETQ. There are 15 residues in the CDR3. Trimming took 0 bases from V and 5 from J; bases not matched to a gene: 5. In DNA form, the CDR3 reads TGCGCCAGCAGCTTGGGTACAGGGGCAGATCAGCCCCAGCATTTT. Translating it yields CASSLGTGADQPQHF.

This chain connects TRBV10-2 to TRBJ2-3; D unresolved. CDR3 length equals 15 residues. The germline gives CDR1 WSHSY, CDR2 SAAADI. V was shortened by 2 bases and J by 6 bases, with 15 bases between the two germline ends. CDR3 protein: CASSEGLPTRDTQYF. The CDR3 region has the DNA TGCGCCAGCAGTGAGGGTCTACCTACCCGGGATACGCAGTATTTT.

The chain joins TRBV7-6 to TRBJ1-1; D perhaps matches TRBD1 (5 bases). Trimming removed 5 bases at V and 8 bases at J, with 18 bases between. The CDR3 sequence is 14 residues long. CDR1 and CDR2 (germline): SGHVS, FNYEAQ. CDR3 nucleotides: TGTGCCAGCAGCGCATCACCGGGACGGCTAGAAGCTTTCTTT. Amino acids: CASSASPGRLEAFF.

V gene TRBV29-1 combines with J gene TRBJ1-1; 9 nucleotides line up with TRBD1. Germline CDR1 reads SQVTM; CDR2 reads ANQGSEA. The J segment lost 2 bases and the V segment lost 1 base, leaving 11 bases of the junction unmatched. This CDR3 is 17 amino acids long. CDR3 region: CSVEVEGTGPENTEAFF. CDR3 in DNA: TGCAGCGTTGAAGTGGAAGGGACAGGGCCTGAAAACACTGAAGCTTTCTTT.

The V gene is TRBV4-1, the J gene TRBJ1-1; D may be TRBD1 (5 bases). The CDR3 totals 17 residues. The germline V and J ends were trimmed by 2 bases and 0 bases, with 16 bases remaining between them. Germline V gene lookup returns CDR1 MGHRA and CDR2 YSYEKL. The CDR3 region has the DNA TGCGCCAGCAGCCAACGGCCCCAGGGCAACATGAACACTGAAGCTTTCTTT. It is translated as CASSQRPQGNMNTEAFF.

The chain links TRBV15 to TRBJ2-2; 9 positions agree with TRBD1. The CDR3 has 14 amino acids. The junction had 2 bases not matched to a gene; V was cut back by 3 bases and J by 6 bases. Germline V gene data show CDR1 as LNHNV and CDR2 as YYDKDF (reference sequence). The CDR3 DNA reads as TGTGCCACCAGCAGCAACAGGGGGCCCGGGGAGCTGTTTTTT. This translates into CATSSNRGPGELFF.

V usage is TRBV7-9 and J usage is TRBJ2-3; the match to TRBD2 covers 7 bases. The trim removed 0 bases at V and 4 bases at J, leaving 7 bases unmatched. This CDR3 spans 16 amino acids. CDR1 and CDR2 from the germline V gene are SEHNR and FQNEAQ (reference sequence). This chain's CDR3 is CASSLAWAGVPDTQYF. CDR3 sequence (DNA): TGTGCCAGCAGCTTAGCTTGGGCGGGGGTGCCAGATACGCAGTATTTT. Supplemented by reference TRBV7-9 and TRBJ2-3, the full variable domain reads DTGVSQNPRHKITKRGQNVTFRCDPISEHNRLYWYRQTLGQGPEFLTYFQNEAQLEKSRLLSDRFSAERPKGSFSTLEIQRTEQGDSAMYLCASSLAWAGVPDTQYFGPGTRLTVL.

The chain joins TRBV30 to TRBJ2-7; possible D gene TRBD2, 5 bases. There are 17 residues in the CDR3. From germline, CDR1 is GTSNPN and CDR2 SVGIG (reference sequence). Deletions cut 1 base from V and 0 bases from J, with 19 bases between. The CDR3 protein is CAWSDAGGGPLSYEQYF. In nucleotides, the CDR3 is TGTGCCTGGAGTGACGCCGGCGGAGGACCCCTCTCCTACGAGCAGTACTTC. Full variable domain (rest looked up from reference TRBV30 and TRBJ2-7): SQTIHQWPATLVQPVGSPLSLECTVEGTSNPNLYWYRQAAGRGLQLLFYSVGIGQISSEVPQNLSASRPQDRQFILSSKKLLLSDSGFYLCAWSDAGGGPLSYEQYFGPGTRLTVT.

Comments on this clone: Other nucleotide sequences in the sample specify the same CDR3. The chain joins TRBV11-2 to TRBJ2-1; either TRBD1 or TRBD2 may fit D (5 bases each). The CDR3 runs 11 residues. V lost 5 bases and J 9 bases, leaving 8 bases between the germline ends. Per germline, CDR1 SGHAT and CDR2 FQNNGV. The CDR3 spells CASSPGTEQFF. The DNA of the CDR3 is TGTGCCAGCAGCCCTGGGACTGAGCAGTTCTTC.

The J gene is TRBJ2-2, the V gene TRBV4-1; the D is unclear. Germline-derived CDR1 and CDR2 are MGHRA and YSYEKL. The V end was cut by 2 bases, the J end by 6 bases, with 13 bases between. The CDR3 sequence is 15 residues long. CDR3 protein: CASSQFTLVAGELFF. For the CDR3, the DNA is TGCGCCAGCAGCCAATTTACTCTTGTGGCCGGGGAGCTGTTTTTT.

The chain couples TRBV27 to TRBJ2-7, with D hard to call. The CDR3 runs to 14 residues. The germline CDR1 and CDR2 sequences are MNHEY and SMNVEV (reference sequence). Between the trimmed V and J ends, which lost 7 bases and 4 bases, there was a span of 17 bases. CDR3 loop: CASNISPDGYEQYF. DNA for the CDR3: TGTGCCAGCAACATAAGCCCGGACGGGTACGAGCAGTACTTC.

This clone was seen more than once but under ten times. J is TRBJ1-6 and V is TRBV7-8, with D possibly TRBD1 on 5 matching bases. This CDR3 comprises 16 residues. Germline V CDR1 and CDR2: SGHVS, FQNEAQ. V shed 5 bases and J shed 0 bases, with 11 bases lying between them. The CDR3 DNA is TGTGCCAGCAGCGCAGGGTACGACTCCTATAATTCACCCCTCCACTTT. As protein: CASSAGYDSYNSPLHF.

Regarding this clone: An end of the junction does not agree with germline; a read error may underlie this. The same CDR3 also results from other DNA sequences found in this sample. The chain has TRBV28 and TRBJ1-1; D not certain. Per germline, CDR1 MDHEN and CDR2 SYDVKM. The CDR3 has 11 amino acids. The CDR3 nucleotides are TGTGCCAGCAGTTTTGAGACTGAGGCTTTCTTT. Translating gives CASSFETEAFF.